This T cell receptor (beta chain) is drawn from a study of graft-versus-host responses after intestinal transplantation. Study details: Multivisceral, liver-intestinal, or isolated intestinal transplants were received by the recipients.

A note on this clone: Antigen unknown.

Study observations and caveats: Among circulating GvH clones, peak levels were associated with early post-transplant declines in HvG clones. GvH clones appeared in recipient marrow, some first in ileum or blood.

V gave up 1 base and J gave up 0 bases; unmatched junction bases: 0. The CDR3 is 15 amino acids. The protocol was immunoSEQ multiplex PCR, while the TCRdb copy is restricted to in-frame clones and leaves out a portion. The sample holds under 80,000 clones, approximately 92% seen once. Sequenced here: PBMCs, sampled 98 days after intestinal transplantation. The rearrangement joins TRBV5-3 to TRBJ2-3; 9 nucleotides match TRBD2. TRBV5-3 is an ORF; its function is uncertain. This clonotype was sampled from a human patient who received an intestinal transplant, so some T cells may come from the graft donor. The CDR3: CARSLTSGSTDTQYF. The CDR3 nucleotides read TGTGCCAGAAGCTTGACTAGCGGGAGCACAGATACGCAGTATTTT.